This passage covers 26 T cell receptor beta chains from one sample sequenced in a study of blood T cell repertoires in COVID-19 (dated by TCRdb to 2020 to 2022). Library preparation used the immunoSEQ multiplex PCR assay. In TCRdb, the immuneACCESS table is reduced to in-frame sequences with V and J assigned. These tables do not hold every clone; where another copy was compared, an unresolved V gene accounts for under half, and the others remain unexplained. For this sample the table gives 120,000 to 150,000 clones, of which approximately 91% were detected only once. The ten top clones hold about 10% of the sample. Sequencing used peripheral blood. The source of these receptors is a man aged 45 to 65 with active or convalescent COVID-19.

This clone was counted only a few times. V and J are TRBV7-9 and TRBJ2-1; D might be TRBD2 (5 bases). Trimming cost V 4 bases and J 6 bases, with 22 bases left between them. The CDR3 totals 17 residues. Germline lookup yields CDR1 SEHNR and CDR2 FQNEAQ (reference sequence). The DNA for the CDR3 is TGTGCCAGCAGCTCGATGTCGGACTCCAGAGTCCGCAATGAGCAGTTCTTC. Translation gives CASSSMSDSRVRNEQFF.

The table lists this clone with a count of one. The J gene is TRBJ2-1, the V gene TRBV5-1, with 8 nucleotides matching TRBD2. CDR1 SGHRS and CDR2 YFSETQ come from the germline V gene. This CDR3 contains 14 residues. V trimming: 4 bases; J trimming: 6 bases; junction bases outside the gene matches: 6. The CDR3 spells CASSDVAGFNEQFF. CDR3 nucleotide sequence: TGCGCCAGCAGCGACGTAGCGGGATTCAATGAGCAGTTCTTC.

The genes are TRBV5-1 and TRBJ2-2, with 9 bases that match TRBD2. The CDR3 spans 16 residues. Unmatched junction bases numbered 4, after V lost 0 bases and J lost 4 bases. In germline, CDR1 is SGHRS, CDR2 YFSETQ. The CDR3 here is CASSLGVSGSTGELFF. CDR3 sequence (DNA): TGCGCCAGCAGCTTGGGGGTTAGCGGGAGCACCGGGGAGCTGTTTTTT.

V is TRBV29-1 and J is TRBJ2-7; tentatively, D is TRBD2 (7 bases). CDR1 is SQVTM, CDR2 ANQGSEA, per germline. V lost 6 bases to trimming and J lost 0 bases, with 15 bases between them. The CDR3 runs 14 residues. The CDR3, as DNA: TGCAGCGTCCGAGGGGGGGGCACCTCCTACGAGCAGTACTTC. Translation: CSVRGGGTSYEQYF.

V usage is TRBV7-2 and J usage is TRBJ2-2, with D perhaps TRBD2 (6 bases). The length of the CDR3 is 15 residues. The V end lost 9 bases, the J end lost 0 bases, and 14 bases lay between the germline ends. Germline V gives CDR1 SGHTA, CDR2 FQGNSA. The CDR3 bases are TGTGCCAGAACGGGACTGATCGCGAACACCGGGGAGCTGTTTTTT. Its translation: CARTGLIANTGELFF.

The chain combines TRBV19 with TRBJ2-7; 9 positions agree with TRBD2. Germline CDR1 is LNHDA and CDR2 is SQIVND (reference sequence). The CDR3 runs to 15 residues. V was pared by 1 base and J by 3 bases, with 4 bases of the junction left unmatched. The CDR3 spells CASSIGASGNYEQYF. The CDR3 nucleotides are TGTGCCAGTAGTATAGGGGCTAGCGGGAACTACGAGCAGTACTTC. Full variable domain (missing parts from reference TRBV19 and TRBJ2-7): DGGITQSPKYLFRKEGQNVTLSCEQNLNHDAMYWYRQDPGQGLRLIYYSQIVNDFQKGDIAEGYSVSREKKESFPLTVTSAQKNPTAFYLCASSIGASGNYEQYFGPGTRLTVT.

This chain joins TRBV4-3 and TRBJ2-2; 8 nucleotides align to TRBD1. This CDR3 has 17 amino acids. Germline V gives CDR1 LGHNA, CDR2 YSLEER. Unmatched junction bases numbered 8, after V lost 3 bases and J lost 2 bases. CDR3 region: CASSHQTGTGNTGELFF. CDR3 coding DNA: TGCGCCAGCAGCCATCAGACCGGGACAGGTAACACCGGGGAGCTGTTTTTT.

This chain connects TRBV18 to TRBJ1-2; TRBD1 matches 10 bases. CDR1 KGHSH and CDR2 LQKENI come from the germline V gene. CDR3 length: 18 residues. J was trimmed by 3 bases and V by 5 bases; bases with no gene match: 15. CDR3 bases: TGTGCCAGCTCAACGCTACTTTCTACCGGGACAGGGGACTATGGCTACACCTTC. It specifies CASSTLLSTGTGDYGYTF.

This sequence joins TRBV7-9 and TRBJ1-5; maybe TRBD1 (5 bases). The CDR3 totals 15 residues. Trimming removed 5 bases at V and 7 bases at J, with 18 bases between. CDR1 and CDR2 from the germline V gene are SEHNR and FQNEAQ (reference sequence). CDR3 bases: TGTGCCAGCAGCCGCGAGGGCGGGGCAATGCAGCCCCAGCATTTT. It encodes CASSREGGAMQPQHF.

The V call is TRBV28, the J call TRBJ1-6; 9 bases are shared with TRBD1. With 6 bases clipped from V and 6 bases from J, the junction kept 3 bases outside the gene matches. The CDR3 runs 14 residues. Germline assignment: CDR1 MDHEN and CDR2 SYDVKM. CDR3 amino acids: CASRTGGPNSPLHF. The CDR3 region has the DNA TGTGCCAGCAGGACAGGGGGACCTAATTCACCCCTCCACTTT.

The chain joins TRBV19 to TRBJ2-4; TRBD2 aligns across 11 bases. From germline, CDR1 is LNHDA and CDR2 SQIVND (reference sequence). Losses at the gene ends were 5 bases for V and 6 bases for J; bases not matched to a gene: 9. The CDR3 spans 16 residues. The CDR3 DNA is TGTGCCAGTAGTGTTAGCGGGAGGGTCCGCGGAAACATTCAGTACTTC. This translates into CASSVSGRVRGNIQYF. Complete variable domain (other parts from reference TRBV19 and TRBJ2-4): DGGITQSPKYLFRKEGQNVTLSCEQNLNHDAMYWYRQDPGQGLRLIYYSQIVNDFQKGDIAEGYSVSREKKESFPLTVTSAQKNPTAFYLCASSVSGRVRGNIQYFGAGTRLSVL.

CDR3 bases: TGTGCCAGCAGCGCTGAGGGTGGCGCAACTAACCTTAGCAATCAGCCCCAGCATTTT. Its protein product is CASSAEGGATNLSNQPQHF. The chain uses TRBV2 and TRBJ1-5; D remains ambiguous. CDR3 length: 19 residues. V lost 6 bases, J lost 0 bases, and 24 bases lay in between. CDR1 is SNHLY and CDR2 is FYNNEI in the germline V gene.

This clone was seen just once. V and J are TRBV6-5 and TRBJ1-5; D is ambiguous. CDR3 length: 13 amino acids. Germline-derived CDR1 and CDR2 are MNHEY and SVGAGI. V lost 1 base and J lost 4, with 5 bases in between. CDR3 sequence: CASSYFLNQPQHF. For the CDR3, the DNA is TGTGCCAGCAGTTACTTTCTGAATCAGCCCCAGCATTTT.

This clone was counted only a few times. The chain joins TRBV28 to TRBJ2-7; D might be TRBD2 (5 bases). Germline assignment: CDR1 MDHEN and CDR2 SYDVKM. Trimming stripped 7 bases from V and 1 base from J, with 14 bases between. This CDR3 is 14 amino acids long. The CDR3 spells CASTEGGPSYEQYF. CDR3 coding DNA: TGTGCCAGCACCGAAGGAGGTCCGTCCTACGAGCAGTACTTC. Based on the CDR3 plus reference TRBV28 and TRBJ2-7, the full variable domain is DVKVTQSSRYLVKRTGEKVFLECVQDMDHENMFWYRQDPGLGLRLIYFSYDVKMKEKGDIPEGYSVSREKKERFSLILESASTNQTSMYLCASTEGGPSYEQYFGPGTRLTVT.

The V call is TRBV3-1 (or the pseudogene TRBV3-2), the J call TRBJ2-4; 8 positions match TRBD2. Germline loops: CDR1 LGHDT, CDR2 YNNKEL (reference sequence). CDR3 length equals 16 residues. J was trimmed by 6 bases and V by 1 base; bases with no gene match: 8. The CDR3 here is CASSQAGGPLLNIQYF. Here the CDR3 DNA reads TGTGCCAGCAGCCAAGCGGGAGGGCCTCTGTTAAACATTCAGTACTTC.

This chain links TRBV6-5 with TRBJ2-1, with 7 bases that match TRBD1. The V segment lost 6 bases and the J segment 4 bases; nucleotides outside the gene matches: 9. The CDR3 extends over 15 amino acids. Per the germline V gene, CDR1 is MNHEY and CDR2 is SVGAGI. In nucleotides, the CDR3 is TGTGCCAGCAGACTCCGGGACAGACCTTACAATGAGCAGTTCTTC. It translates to CASRLRDRPYNEQFF.

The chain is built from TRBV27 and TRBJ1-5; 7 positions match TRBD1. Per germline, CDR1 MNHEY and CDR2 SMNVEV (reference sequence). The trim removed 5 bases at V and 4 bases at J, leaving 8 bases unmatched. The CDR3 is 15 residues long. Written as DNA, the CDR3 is TGTGCCAGCAGTCGGGACAGAAGCAGGAATCAGCCCCAGCATTTT. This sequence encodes CASSRDRSRNQPQHF.

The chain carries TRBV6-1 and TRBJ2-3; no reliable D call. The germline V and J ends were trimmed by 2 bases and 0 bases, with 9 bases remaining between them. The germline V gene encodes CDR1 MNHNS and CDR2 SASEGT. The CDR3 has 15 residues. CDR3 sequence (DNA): TGTGCCAGCAGTGAAAATCGTCCCAGCACAGATACGCAGTATTTT. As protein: CASSENRPSTDTQYF.

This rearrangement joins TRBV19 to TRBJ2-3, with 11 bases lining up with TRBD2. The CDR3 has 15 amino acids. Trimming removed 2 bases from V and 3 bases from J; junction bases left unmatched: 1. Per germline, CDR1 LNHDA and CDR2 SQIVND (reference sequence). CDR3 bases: TGTGCCAGTAGTATACTAGCGGGAGGTACAGATACGCAGTATTTT. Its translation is CASSILAGGTDTQYF.

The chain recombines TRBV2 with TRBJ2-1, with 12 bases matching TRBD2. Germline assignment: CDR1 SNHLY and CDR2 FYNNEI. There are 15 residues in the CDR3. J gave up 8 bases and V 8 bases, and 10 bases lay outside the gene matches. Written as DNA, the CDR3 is TGTGCCAGCCGGACGACTAGCGGGAGATGGGATGAGCAGTTCTTC. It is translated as CASRTTSGRWDEQFF.

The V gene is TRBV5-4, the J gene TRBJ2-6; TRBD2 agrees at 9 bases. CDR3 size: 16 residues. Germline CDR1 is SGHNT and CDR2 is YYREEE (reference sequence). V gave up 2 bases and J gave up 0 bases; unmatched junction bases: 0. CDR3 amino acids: CASSFSGSSGANVLTF. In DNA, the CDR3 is TGTGCCAGCAGCTTTAGCGGGAGCTCTGGGGCCAACGTCCTGACTTTC.

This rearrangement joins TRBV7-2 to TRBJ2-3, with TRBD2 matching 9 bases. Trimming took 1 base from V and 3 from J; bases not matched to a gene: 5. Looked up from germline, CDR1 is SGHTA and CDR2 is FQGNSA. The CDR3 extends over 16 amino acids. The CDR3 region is CASSLGFLAGTDTQYF. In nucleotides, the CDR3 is TGTGCCAGCAGCTTAGGGTTCCTAGCGGGAACAGATACGCAGTATTTT.

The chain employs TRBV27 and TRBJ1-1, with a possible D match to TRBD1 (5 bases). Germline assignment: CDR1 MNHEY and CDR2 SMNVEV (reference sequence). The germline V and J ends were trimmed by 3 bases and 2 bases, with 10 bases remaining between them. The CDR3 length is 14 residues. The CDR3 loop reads CASSFRGGNTEAFF. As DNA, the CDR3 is TGTGCCAGCAGTTTTCGGGGGGGAAACACTGAAGCTTTCTTT.

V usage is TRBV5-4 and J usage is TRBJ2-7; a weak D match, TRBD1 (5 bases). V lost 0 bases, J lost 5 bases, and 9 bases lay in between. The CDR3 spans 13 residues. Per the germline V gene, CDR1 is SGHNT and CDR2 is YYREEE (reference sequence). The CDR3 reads CASSLGQSDEQYF. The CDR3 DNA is TGTGCCAGCAGCTTGGGACAGAGCGACGAGCAGTACTTC.

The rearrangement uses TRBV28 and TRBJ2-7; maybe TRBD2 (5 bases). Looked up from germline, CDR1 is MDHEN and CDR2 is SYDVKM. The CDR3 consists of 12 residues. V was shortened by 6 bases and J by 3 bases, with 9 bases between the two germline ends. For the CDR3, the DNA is TGTGCCAGCAGCTCCGGACTCTACGAGCAGTACTTC. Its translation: CASSSGLYEQYF.

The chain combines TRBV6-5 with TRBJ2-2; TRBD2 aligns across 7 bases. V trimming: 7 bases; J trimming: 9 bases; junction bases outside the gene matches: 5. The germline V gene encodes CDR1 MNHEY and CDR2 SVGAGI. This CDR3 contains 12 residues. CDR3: CASTLGGRELFF. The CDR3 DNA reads TGTGCCAGCACCTTGGGAGGGCGGGAGCTGTTTTTT.